This entry concerns a single T cell receptor (beta chain). Antigen: not known. Method: immunoSEQ multiplex PCR; TCRdb's copy keeps in-frame clones and lacks some. The table has about 140,000 clones, 70% to 80% seen once; the top ten hold 28%. The data originate from a study of cytotoxic CD8 clonotypes in ibrutinib-treated CLL. Study results and limitations: Among the clonotypes, public ones were uncommon and contracted or held stable on treatment.

The material sequenced was PBMCs, taken after 12 months of ibrutinib treatment. This TCR was recovered from a human donor with chronic lymphocytic leukemia.

CDR3 sequence reads: CASSSGDRGNQPQHF. CDR3 nucleotide sequence: TGTGCCAGCAGCTCCGGGGACAGGGGCAATCAGCCCCAGCATTTT. The rearrangement joins TRBV7-9 to TRBJ1-5, with 9 positions matching TRBD1. In germline, CDR1 is SEHNR, CDR2 FQNEAQ (reference sequence). CDR3 size: 15 residues. With 4 bases clipped from V and 2 bases from J, the junction kept 3 bases outside the gene matches.